The present TCR beta chain was sequenced within a study of cytomegalovirus exposure and HLA in healthy donors. Points from the study as a whole: When a later analysis was performed, an Asian-associated ancestry cluster reportedly had fewer N-insertions than the roughly 670-donor mean. Usually a TCR sequence was rare, but some public TCRs were found in many donors. Among the sequence variants, a highly shared cluster was likely an artifact of sequencing.

Use of 60 Vbeta and 13 Jbeta primers characterized the PCR. Produced via immunoSEQ multiplex PCR; TCRdb's table is partial and in-frame only. The sample has around 110,000 clones, more than 70% seen once; the top ten hold roughly 2.3%. The germline gives CDR1 MNHEY, CDR2 SMNVEV (reference sequence). The CDR3 is 10 amino acids. The V gene lost 11 bases and the J gene lost 7 bases, with 9 bases spanning the gap. A note on this clone: Its specificity is not known.

The rearrangement uses TRBV27 and TRBJ2-1; the D is unclear. Input material: PBMCs. This clonotype originated in a man aged 18 to 30 in good health and CMV-seronegative. CDR3 sequence (DNA): TGTGCCTTGGGCAGAAATGAGCAGTTCTTC. It yields the protein CALGRNEQFF.